Below are 3 T cell receptor beta chains sequenced from a single sample in a study of blood T cell repertoires in COVID-19. The method was immunoSEQ multiplex PCR; TCRdb's version includes in-frame clones alone and lacks a portion of them. The sample lists nearly 350,000 clones; roughly 87% were seen once. Sequenced: PBMCs or T cells enriched from blood (not recorded which). The source of these receptors is a woman in her thirties who had recovered from COVID-19.

The chain uses TRBV11-3 and TRBJ2-1; 7 nucleotides align to TRBD2. The CDR3 runs to 16 residues. The J segment lost 2 bases and the V segment lost 4 bases, leaving 8 bases of the junction unmatched. Germline V gene lookup returns CDR1 SGHNT and CDR2 YENEEA. This chain's CDR3 is CASSSIGGVPYNEQFF. The DNA of the CDR3 is TGTGCCAGCAGCTCAATTGGGGGGGTCCCCTACAATGAGCAGTTCTTC.

Sample share makes this clone large. The chain couples TRBV29-1 to TRBJ1-2; TRBD1 aligns across 7 bases. Germline CDR1 is SQVTM and CDR2 is ANQGSEA. Unmatched junction bases numbered 5, after V lost 7 bases and J lost 3 bases. The CDR3 has 12 amino acids. In nucleotides, the CDR3 is TGCAGCGCCATAGGGACAGACTATGGCTACACCTTC. Translation gives CSAIGTDYGYTF.

The chain has TRBV3-1 (or the pseudogene TRBV3-2) and TRBJ1-5; D might be TRBD1 (5 bases). The CDR3 runs to 16 residues. Deletions cut 1 base from V and 7 bases from J, with 17 bases between. In germline, CDR1 is LGHDT, CDR2 YNNKEL (reference sequence). CDR3 sequence reads: CASSQGGSGTRQPQHF. The CDR3, as DNA: TGTGCCAGCAGCCAAGGGGGTTCCGGGACTAGGCAGCCCCAGCATTTT.